The subject of this entry is one TCR beta chain. The data were taken from a study of chemoradiotherapy in HPV16-positive cancers. Sequencing used immunoSEQ multiplex PCR; TCRdb keeps in-frame clones, though not all of them. The sample lists 4,000 to 6,500 clones, more than 65% seen once, with under 20% in the top ten. The sequence was obtained from a human donor with HPV-associated anogenital cancer. The starting material was tumor tissue, obtained from a patient who underwent chemoradiotherapy.

The CDR3 DNA follows: TGTGCCAGCAGCTCGGACTGGTTCTCTTACGAGCAGTACTTC. Translating gives CASSSDWFSYEQYF. The chain is built from TRBV28 and TRBJ2-7; D perhaps matches TRBD2 (5 bases). Germline CDR1 reads MDHEN; CDR2 reads SYDVKM. The CDR3 spans 14 residues. V shed 6 bases and J shed 4 bases, with 16 bases lying between them.